What follows are 8 T cell receptor beta chains derived from one specimen sequenced in a study of vaccination and CD4 T cells after COVID-19. Treatment indicated: 10-day PBMC culture with coronavirus spike peptide pools or control peptides (ViraFEST assay). The assay that was used to sequence DNA from cultured CD4+ T cells was the Oncomine TCR Beta short-read assay. TCRdb re-called the PCR reads through MiXCR, storing one row per CDR3 protein. The sample includes approximately 10,000 distinct CDR3 sequences, just over 60% of them seen just once. For these receptors, no antigen is known. Sequenced input: CD4+ T cells from blood, cultured in vitro. The receptors stem from a human donor who had recovered from COVID-19.

The chain employs TRBV7-2 and TRBJ2-1, with 7 bases that match TRBD2. The CDR3 consists of 15 residues. Germline lookup yields CDR1 SGHTA and CDR2 FQGNSA. After removal of 0 bases from V and 1 base from J, the junction contained 0 bases not matched to a gene. CDR3 in amino acids: CASSLARGSYNEQFF. CDR3 coding DNA: TGTGCCAGCAGCTTAGCGCGGGGGTCCTACAATGAGCAGTTCTTC.

The chain is built from TRBV10-3 and TRBJ1-5; D is possibly TRBD1 (6 bases). The CDR3 length is 13 residues. The V end was cut by 2 bases, the J end by 5 bases, with 7 bases between. The V gene's germline CDR1 is ENHRY and CDR2 SYGVKD. The CDR3 DNA sequence: TGTGCCATCAGTGAGAGGGGGGATCAGCCCCAGCATTTT. As protein: CAISERGDQPQHF.

The chain is built from TRBV3-1 and TRBJ2-7, with 7 bases lining up with TRBD2. The CDR3 contains 15 residues. V gave up 1 base and J gave up 2 bases; unmatched junction bases: 5. Germline CDR1 and CDR2: LGHDT and YNNKEL (reference sequence). This CDR3 reads CASSQGAGVTYEQYF. CDR3 coding DNA: TGTGCCAGCAGCCAAGGCGCGGGAGTAACCTACGAGCAGTACTTC.

The chain uses TRBV4-1 and TRBJ2-3; TRBD1 aligns across 7 bases. Germline CDR1 and CDR2: MGHRA and YSYEKL. Trimming at V came to 3 bases and at J to 2 bases, leaving 2 bases not matched to a gene. This CDR3 spans 14 amino acids. The CDR3 sequence: CASSQGTVTDTQYF. The CDR3 coding sequence is TGCGCCAGCAGCCAGGGGACAGTCACAGATACGCAGTATTTT.

The chain links TRBV6-2 or TRBV6-3 to TRBJ2-1, with TRBD2 matching 7 bases. The CDR3 has 17 amino acids. J lost 3 bases, V lost 6 bases, and 14 bases had no gene match. CDR1 is MNHEY, CDR2 SVGEGT, per germline. The CDR3 bases are TGTGCCAGCAGCCTAAGTGCGGGACTACAGCTCTACAATGAGCAGTTCTTC. Its protein is CASSLSAGLQLYNEQFF.

The chain combines TRBV11-3 with TRBJ1-2; D is ambiguous. The CDR3 sequence is 14 residues long. Germline values: CDR1 SGHNT, CDR2 YENEEA. Trimming took off 0 bases at V and 3 bases at J, with 8 bases between the two ends. The CDR3 region has the DNA TGTGCCAGCAGCTTAGACCCGGCCGACTATGGCTACACCTTC. It codes for CASSLDPADYGYTF.

The rearrangement uses TRBV2 and TRBJ1-1; possibly TRBD1 for D (5 bases). Germline V lookup: CDR1 SNHLY, CDR2 FYNNEI. The germline V and J ends were trimmed by 7 bases and 6 bases, with 18 bases remaining between them. The length of the CDR3 is 14 residues. DNA for the CDR3: TGTGCCAGCACCGGGATGAGGGGCAATCCTGAAGCTTTCTTT. It is translated as CASTGMRGNPEAFF.

The chain carries TRBV2 and TRBJ2-2; possibly TRBD1 for D (6 bases). CDR1 is SNHLY and CDR2 is FYNNEI in the germline V gene. The CDR3 is 14 amino acids. The V end was cut by 8 bases, the J end by 4 bases, with 14 bases between. The CDR3 sequence: CASRLDSRTGELFF. Here the CDR3 DNA reads TGTGCCAGCCGATTGGACAGTCGCACCGGGGAGCTGTTTTTT.